The entry that follows covers one T cell receptor beta chain sequence. This clone has only one observation. Its target antigen remains unknown. Qualities for individual bases were not recorded, and no much larger clone is one base off. The data derive from a study of PD-1 blockade in classical Hodgkin lymphoma (dated by TCRdb to the early 2020s). Regarding the study in general: Nivolumab dosing was 3 mg/kg intravenously every 2 weeks, continuing until either disease progression or unacceptable toxicity. The study used TCR beta sequencing and CyTOF to define a peripheral blood immune signature of response to PD-1 blockade in classical Hodgkin lymphoma. On the study overall, not on this receptor specifically: Patients starting nivolumab less than 1 year after ASCT had lower diversity and were excluded from later analyses to avoid confounding by immune reconstitution. A significant rise by C4D1 was seen in CD4+ but not CD8+ TCR diversity (p=0.0027 vs p=0.16), with the rise being most apparent in complete responders (p=0.02). Baseline TCR diversity was reported to be lower in newly diagnosed patients than in healthy donors and to be lower still in relapsed/refractory patients. The study was limited to a single clinical trial cohort, and causes of repertoire differences, possibly disease activity or prior therapy, remained undefined. Trial patients with a complete response had baseline diversity similar to that of newly diagnosed patients, while partial responders and progressors had significantly lower diversity.

The time point label, read with the paper, signifies: cycle 2 day 1 (C2D1) of nivolumab. All trial patients had relapsed after autologous stem cell transplantation, with cohorts A, B and C differing in prior brentuximab vedotin exposure. The trial cohort comprised some 60 patients with relapsed/refractory classical Hodgkin lymphoma whose best overall responses were complete response, partial response or progressive disease. Trial patients were treated with single-agent nivolumab in the multi-cohort phase II CheckMate 205 trial. An independent review committee assessed best overall response by applying the 2007 International Working Group response criteria. Trial PBMCs were collected just before the start of nivolumab (C1D1) and during therapy at cycle 2 day 1 and cycle 4 day 1. Peripheral blood was collected in 8 mL Vacutainer Cell Preparation Tubes, from which PBMCs were isolated by centrifugation and then cryopreserved.

The Qiagen DNeasy kit was used to extract genomic DNA both from unsorted PBMCs and from the negatively selected CD4+ and CD8+ fractions. TCR beta CDR3 regions were subjected to amplification by immunoSEQ multiplex PCR with primers that anneal to V and J segments. A synthetic immune receptor repertoire was used to minimize amplification bias, and any residual bias was removed computationally once sequencing was done. The original pipeline was this. Repertoire diversity was quantified as the Shannon entropy index using custom Python scripts. The unsorted, CD4+ and CD8+ repertoires were each analyzed separately, with the exception of combined analyses, where CD4+ and CD8+ sequences were merged in silico. A clone counted as expanded when the clone's frequency after treatment rose at least 2-fold relative to C1D1, and clones undetected at baseline were given a pseudocount of 0.5. Singleton clones were defined as clones with 0 or 1 copy at C1D1, and non-singleton clones were defined as clones with 2 or more copies. By matching protein sequences in sorted samples from the same patient, clones expanded in unsorted samples were annotated as CD4+, CD8+ or unknown. Wilcoxon tests on paired samples were used to test diversity changes from C1D1 to C4D1. TCRdb mirrors the immuneACCESS table, restricted to in-frame sequences. Some clones are absent from its copies; in checked studies, under half trace to an unresolved V gene, and the reason for the others is unknown. V and J calls and clone size are copied from that table; D and trimming were computed from the DNA. Here the sample has about 46,000 clones; about three quarters occur a single time. The ten largest clonotypes hold 22% of the sample.

Deletion took 0 bases off V and 2 bases off J, with a span of 10 bases between the germline ends. The germline V gene encodes CDR1 KGHSY and CDR2 FQNENV. Reading from cysteine to phenylalanine, the CDR3 counts 15 amino acids. Only the CDR3 DNA stays, 45 bases, in frame from base 1. Here the chain combines TRBV16 and TRBJ1-2, and perhaps TRBD1 as D gene, on 6 matching bases. The starting material was peripheral blood mononuclear cells (PBMCs), obtained before the second cycle of nivolumab. The sequence derives from a human donor with classical Hodgkin lymphoma. The CDR3 corresponds to CASSQSGGSNYGYTF. Read as DNA, the sequence is TGTGCCAGCAGCCAATCTGGGGGCTCCAACTATGGCTACACCTTC. With all but the CDR3 taken from the reference TRBV16 and TRBJ1-2 genes, the full variable domain is: GEEVAQTPKHLVRGEGQKAKLYCAPIKGHSYVFWYQQVLKNEFKFLISFQNENVFDETGMPKERFSAKCLPNSPCSLEIQATKLEDSAVYFCASSQSGGSNYGYTFGSGTRLTVV.